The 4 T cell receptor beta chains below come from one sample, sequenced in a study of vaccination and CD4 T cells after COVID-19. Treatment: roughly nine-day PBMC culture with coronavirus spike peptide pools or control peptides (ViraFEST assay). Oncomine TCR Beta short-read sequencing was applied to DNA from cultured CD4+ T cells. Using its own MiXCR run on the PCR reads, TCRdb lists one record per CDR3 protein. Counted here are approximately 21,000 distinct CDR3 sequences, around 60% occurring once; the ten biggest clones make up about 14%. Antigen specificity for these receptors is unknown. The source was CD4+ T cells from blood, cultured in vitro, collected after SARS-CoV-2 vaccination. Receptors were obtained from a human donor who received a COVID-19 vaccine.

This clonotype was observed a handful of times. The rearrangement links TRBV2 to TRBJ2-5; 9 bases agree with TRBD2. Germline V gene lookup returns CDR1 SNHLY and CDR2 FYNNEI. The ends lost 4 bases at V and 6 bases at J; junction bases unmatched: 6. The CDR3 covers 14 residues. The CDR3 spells CASSGLAAGKTQYF. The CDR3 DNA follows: TGTGCCAGCAGTGGACTAGCGGCGGGGAAGACCCAGTACTTC. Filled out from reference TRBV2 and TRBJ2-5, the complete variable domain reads EPEVTQTPSHQVTQMGQEVILRCVPISNHLYFYWYRQILGQKVEFLVSFYNNEISEKSEIFDDQFSVERPDGSNFTLKIRSTKLEDSAMYFCASSGLAAGKTQYFGPGTRLLVL.

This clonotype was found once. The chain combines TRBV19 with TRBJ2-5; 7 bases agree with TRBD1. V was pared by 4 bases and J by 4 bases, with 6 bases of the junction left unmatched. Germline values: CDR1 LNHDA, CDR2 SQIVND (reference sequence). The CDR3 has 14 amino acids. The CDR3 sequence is CASSKGRQGETQYF. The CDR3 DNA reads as TGTGCCAGTAGTAAAGGTCGACAGGGAGAGACCCAGTACTTC. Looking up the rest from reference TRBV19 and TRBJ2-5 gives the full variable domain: DGGITQSPKYLFRKEGQNVTLSCEQNLNHDAMYWYRQDPGQGLRLIYYSQIVNDFQKGDIAEGYSVSREKKESFPLTVTSAQKNPTAFYLCASSKGRQGETQYFGPGTRLLVL.

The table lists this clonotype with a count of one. CDR3 loop: CASRPGESTDTQYF. In nucleotides, the CDR3 is TGTGCCAGCAGACCGGGGGAGAGCACAGATACGCAGTATTTT. This rearrangement joins TRBV7-3 to TRBJ2-3; tentatively, D is TRBD2 (6 bases). The V end was cut by 6 bases, the J end by 0 bases, with 10 bases between. The CDR3 covers 14 residues. Germline values: CDR1 SGHTA, CDR2 FQGTGA.

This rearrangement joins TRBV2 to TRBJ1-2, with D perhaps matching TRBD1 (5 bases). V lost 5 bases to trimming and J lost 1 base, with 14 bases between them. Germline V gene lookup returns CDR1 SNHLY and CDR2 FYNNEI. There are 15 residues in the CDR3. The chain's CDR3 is CASSQGVSLNYGYTF. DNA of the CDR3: TGTGCCAGCAGTCAGGGCGTTTCCCTTAACTATGGCTACACCTTC.